The 28 T cell receptor beta chains in this list originate from one sample, sequenced in a study of OX40 agonist ivuxolimab in advanced cancers. Sequencing used immunoSEQ multiplex PCR; TCRdb keeps in-frame clones, though not all of them. The data show about 82,000 clones, around 83% seen once. Here the sequenced sample was CD4+ or CD8+ T cells sorted from blood, taken in a trial of the OX40 agonist ivuxolimab. Receptors originate from an adult with an advanced solid tumor such as melanoma, head and neck, liver or kidney cancer.

The chain carries TRBV2 and TRBJ2-2, with D uncertain. V lost 8 bases, J lost 4 bases, and 8 bases lay in between. The CDR3 covers 12 residues. The V gene's germline CDR1 is SNHLY and CDR2 FYNNEI. The CDR3 DNA sequence: TGTGCCAGCGGAGACGGCACCGGGGAGCTGTTTTTT. The encoded protein is CASGDGTGELFF. The whole variable domain, filled in from reference TRBV2 and TRBJ2-2, reads EPEVTQTPSHQVTQMGQEVILRCVPISNHLYFYWYRQILGQKVEFLVSFYNNEISEKSEIFDDQFSVERPDGSNFTLKIRSTKLEDSAMYFCASGDGTGELFFGEGSRLTVL.

This chain links TRBV18 with TRBJ1-1; the D gene is possibly TRBD1 (6 bases). The CDR3 spans 14 residues. Germline CDR1 reads KGHSH; CDR2 reads LQKENI. Trimming cost V 3 bases and J 0 bases, with 8 bases left between them. CDR3 sequence (DNA): TGTGCCAGCTCACCGGGGGCCTTGAACACTGAAGCTTTCTTT. It yields the protein CASSPGALNTEAFF. Supplemented by reference TRBV18 and TRBJ1-1, the full variable domain reads NAGVMQNPRHLVRRRGQEARLRCSPMKGHSHVYWYRQLPEEGLKFMVYLQKENIIDESGMPKERFSAEFPKEGPSILRIQQVVRGDSAAYFCASSPGALNTEAFFGQGTRLTVV.

This clone was seen a single time. The chain is built from TRBV30 and TRBJ2-7; D remains ambiguous. The CDR3 length is 16 residues. V was trimmed by 3 bases and J by 2 bases, leaving 20 bases between them. Germline CDR1 is GTSNPN and CDR2 is SVGIG (reference sequence). In nucleotides, the CDR3 is TGTGCCTGGAGCGACTCCCTCATTTCCCCACCCTACGAGCAGTACTTC. This sequence encodes CAWSDSLISPPYEQYF.

The chain carries TRBV10-2 and TRBJ2-5, with no clear D. The CDR3 loop spans 14 amino acids. CDR1 is WSHSY, CDR2 SAAADI, per germline. V was pared by 5 bases and J by 2 bases, with 12 bases between. CDR3 region: CASSMEPFQETQYF. CDR3 sequence (DNA): TGCGCCAGCAGTATGGAGCCTTTTCAAGAGACCCAGTACTTC.

The V gene is TRBV5-1, the J gene TRBJ1-5; D is unresolved. The germline V gene encodes CDR1 SGHRS and CDR2 YFSETQ. The CDR3 is 14 residues long. The V and J ends lost 5 bases and 1 base respectively, with 10 bases between them. This CDR3 is CASSSEPSNQPQHF. The CDR3 nucleotides are TGCGCCAGCAGTTCAGAGCCGAGCAATCAGCCCCAGCATTTT.

As regards this clone: The junction differs from germline at one of its ends, possibly a read error. The chain has TRBV7-3 and TRBJ1-1; D not resolved. CDR1 is SGHTA and CDR2 is FQGTGA in the germline V gene. The CDR3 runs 13 residues. The CDR3: CANSRFQLTEAFF. The CDR3 DNA follows: TGTGCCAACAGCCGTTTCCAGCTCACTGAAGCTTTCTTT.

This sequence joins TRBV5-1 and TRBJ1-1; the D gene is possibly TRBD1 (6 bases). Trimming stripped 0 bases from V and 0 bases from J, with 15 bases between. The length of the CDR3 is 17 residues. The V gene's germline CDR1 is SGHRS and CDR2 YFSETQ. The CDR3 region has the DNA TGCGCCAGCAGCTTGGTTCAGGGGAGGATTATGAACACTGAAGCTTTCTTT. It codes for CASSLVQGRIMNTEAFF.

This chain uses TRBV6-1 with TRBJ1-1; D gene unclear. Germline lookup yields CDR1 MNHNS and CDR2 SASEGT. The CDR3 covers 13 residues. V lost 3 bases and J 4 bases, leaving 9 bases between the germline ends. CDR3 in DNA: TGTGCCAGCAGTGACAGGCAGACCACTGAAGCTTTCTTT. It codes for CASSDRQTTEAFF.

The chain joins TRBV7-2 to TRBJ2-3, with 9 positions matching TRBD2. Trimming at V came to 1 base and at J to 6 bases, leaving 8 bases not matched to a gene. Germline V gene sequence: CDR1 SGHTA, CDR2 FQGNSA. The CDR3 spans 16 residues. The CDR3 sequence: CASSLGVAGVTDTQYF. CDR3 nucleotides: TGTGCCAGCAGCTTAGGGGTAGCGGGAGTAACGGATACGCAGTATTTT.

The CDR3, as DNA: TGTGCCAGCAGCTCCCGGGACAGTAATGAAAAACTGTTTTTT. It translates to CASSSRDSNEKLFF. The chain carries TRBV5-6 and TRBJ1-4; the match to TRBD1 covers 7 bases. Germline V gene sequence: CDR1 SGHDT, CDR2 YYEEEE. This CDR3 is 14 amino acids long. Trimming took 3 bases from V and 4 from J; bases not matched to a gene: 3.

This chain joins TRBV6-5 and TRBJ1-5; unclear D gene. V dropped 2 bases and J dropped 4 bases, with 3 bases sitting between them. The CDR3 has 12 amino acids. Germline V gene lookup returns CDR1 MNHEY and CDR2 SVGAGI. CDR3 bases: TGTGCCAGCAGTTACAGGAATCAGCCCCAGCATTTT. This codes for CASSYRNQPQHF.

The chain carries TRBV15 and TRBJ1-3, with D unresolved. Germline V gene sequence: CDR1 LNHNV, CDR2 YYDKDF (reference sequence). Trimming pared 2 bases from V and 0 bases from J, leaving 11 bases between. This CDR3 spans 16 amino acids. The CDR3 region is CATSRSVANSGNTIYF. The CDR3 DNA reads TGTGCCACCAGCAGATCGGTGGCTAACTCTGGAAACACCATATATTTT.

This clone was counted a few times. This chain links TRBV18 with TRBJ1-3, with 7 bases that match TRBD1. There are 14 residues in the CDR3. Per the germline V gene, CDR1 is KGHSH and CDR2 is LQKENI. With V trimmed by 7 bases and J by 0 bases, 3 bases remained unmatched. The chain's CDR3 is CASFGQASGNTIYF. The CDR3 nucleotides are TGTGCCAGCTTCGGACAGGCCTCTGGAAACACCATATATTTT.

The CDR3 DNA sequence: TGTGCCACCCGCGGCAAGGCAGGGAATGGCTACACCTTC. It encodes CATRGKAGNGYTF. The rearrangement uses TRBV15 and TRBJ1-2; TRBD1 is a possible D gene (5 bases). With 8 bases removed from V and 6 bases from J, the gap between germline ends came to 16 bases. The CDR3 has 13 residues. Germline V gene lookup returns CDR1 LNHNV and CDR2 YYDKDF (reference sequence).

The rearrangement links TRBV12-5 to TRBJ1-2, with TRBD1 as a possible D gene (6 bases). Germline-derived CDR1 and CDR2 are LGHNT and FRNRAP. This CDR3 has 14 amino acids. Deletions cut 3 bases from V and 4 bases from J, with 12 bases between. DNA for the CDR3: TGTGCTAGTGGTTTACCGGGACAACTCTATGGCTACACCTTC. It encodes CASGLPGQLYGYTF.

V is TRBV6-5 and J is TRBJ2-5; D not certain. V was shortened by 1 base and J by 2 bases, with 11 bases between the two germline ends. CDR3 length: 15 residues. Germline CDR1 MNHEY, CDR2 SVGAGI. The DNA of the CDR3 is TGTGCCAGCAGTTACTTTCCACACGGGCAAGAGACCCAGTACTTC. Its translation: CASSYFPHGQETQYF.

The chain combines TRBV11-3 with TRBJ1-6; a possible D gene is TRBD1 (5 bases). The CDR3 covers 15 residues. Germline lookup yields CDR1 SGHNT and CDR2 YENEEA. V dropped 4 bases and J dropped 4 bases, with 11 bases sitting between them. Written as DNA, the CDR3 is TGTGCCAGCAGCTCGCCGGGGGTGTATAATTCACCCCTCCACTTT. Its protein product is CASSSPGVYNSPLHF.

V and J are TRBV27 and TRBJ1-4; weak D call: TRBD1 (6 bases). Germline CDR1 reads MNHEY; CDR2 reads SMNVEV (reference sequence). The CDR3 covers 15 residues. V lost 5 bases, J lost 2 bases, and 12 bases lay in between. The chain's CDR3 is CASSPTGATNEKLFF. CDR3 DNA sequence: TGTGCCAGCAGTCCCACGGGGGCTACTAATGAAAAACTGTTTTTT.

The chain is built from TRBV11-3 and TRBJ2-7, with 8 bases aligning to TRBD2. Trimming cost V 6 bases and J 0 bases; bases outside gene matches: 13. This CDR3 has 17 amino acids. Germline assignment: CDR1 SGHNT and CDR2 YENEEA. In nucleotides, the CDR3 is TGTGCCAGCAGTCGTCAACAGACTAGCGCCGCCTCCTACGAGCAGTACTTC. Encoded protein: CASSRQQTSAASYEQYF.

The rearrangement links TRBV12-5 to TRBJ1-3; perhaps TRBD1 as D (5 bases). Between the trimmed V and J ends, which lost 4 bases and 2 bases, there was a span of 9 bases. Germline values: CDR1 LGHNT, CDR2 FRNRAP. The CDR3 extends over 14 amino acids. CDR3 nucleotides: TGTGCTAGTGGTTGGGGGGACCCTGGAAACACCATATATTTT. Its translation is CASGWGDPGNTIYF.

CDR3 protein: CASSPPATRNVEQYF. CDR3 nucleotide sequence: TGTGCCAGCTCACCACCCGCGACTCGCAATGTCGAGCAGTATTTT. This chain joins TRBV18 and TRBJ2-3, with D unclear. V was cut by 0 bases and J by 11 bases, with 18 bases left in between. This CDR3 is 15 amino acids long. The germline gives CDR1 KGHSH, CDR2 LQKENI.

V gene TRBV30 combines with J gene TRBJ2-5; D is uncertain. Trimming left V 0 bases short and J 1 base short, with 12 bases between. The germline V gene has CDR1 GTSNPN and CDR2 SVGIG (reference sequence). CDR3 length: 15 residues. The CDR3 DNA follows: TGTGCCTGGAGTGTAGGTTGGGTCCTCCAAGAGACCCAGTACTTC. It encodes CAWSVGWVLQETQYF.

This clone was recorded a few times. Here the CDR3 reads CASSYSGQGGYEQYF. CDR3 DNA sequence: TGTGCCAGCAGTTACTCAGGACAGGGTGGCTACGAGCAGTACTTC. The chain combines TRBV6-5 with TRBJ2-7, with 8 bases that match TRBD1. The CDR3 loop spans 15 amino acids. Germline V gives CDR1 MNHEY, CDR2 SVGAGI. Trimming cost V 0 bases and J 3 bases; bases outside gene matches: 4.

The rearrangement uses TRBV7-8 and TRBJ1-1; D remains ambiguous. Germline CDR1 and CDR2: SGHVS and FQNEAQ. V gave up 0 bases and J gave up 1 base, with 15 bases separating them. CDR3 length equals 17 residues. The CDR3, as DNA: TGTGCCAGCAGCTTAGCAGTAAGGCAGGCTAAGAACACTGAAGCTTTCTTT. Protein: CASSLAVRQAKNTEAFF.

The V gene is TRBV27, the J gene TRBJ2-7; 9 nucleotides agree with TRBD1. After removal of 6 bases from V and 1 base from J, the junction contained 10 bases not matched to a gene. CDR1 is MNHEY, CDR2 SMNVEV, per germline (reference sequence). This CDR3 region has 16 residues. CDR3 amino acids: CASREIGTGNSYEQYF. Written as DNA, the CDR3 is TGTGCCAGCAGAGAAATAGGGACAGGGAATTCCTACGAGCAGTACTTC.

The chain links TRBV5-5 to TRBJ2-7; 8 bases map to TRBD1. The CDR3 has 15 amino acids. CDR1 is SGHKS and CDR2 is YYEKEE in the germline V gene (reference sequence). V dropped 3 bases and J dropped 2; count of bases not matched to a gene: 7. The CDR3: CASSSRDRSAYEQYF. The DNA of the CDR3 is TGTGCCAGCAGCTCCCGGGACAGGAGTGCCTACGAGCAGTACTTC.

The chain couples TRBV7-2 to TRBJ2-2, with D uncertain. CDR1 is SGHTA and CDR2 is FQGNSA in the germline V gene. The CDR3 covers 14 residues. The V end lost 2 bases, the J end lost 1 base, and 5 bases lay between the germline ends. CDR3 sequence (DNA): TGTGCCAGCAGCTTATGGCAGAACACCGGGGAGCTGTTTTTT. Translating gives CASSLWQNTGELFF.

The rearrangement joins TRBV7-9 to TRBJ1-6; tentative D call: TRBD1 (5 bases). This CDR3 has 16 residues. V lost 1 base and J 0 bases, leaving 7 bases between the germline ends. Germline lookup yields CDR1 SEHNR and CDR2 FQNEAQ (reference sequence). The chain's CDR3 is CASSLGGSSYNSPLHF. The CDR3 bases are TGTGCCAGCAGCTTAGGGGGGAGCTCCTATAATTCACCCCTCCACTTT.